The source of this T cell receptor (beta chain) is a study of cytomegalovirus exposure and HLA in healthy donors. Whole-study results and caveats: Most TCR beta V segments were productive about 90% or about 30% of the time in an earlier analysis. Specific recognition of CMV antigens was confirmed in vitro for a few chains (all CMV-associated). The HLA-A and HLA-B alleles of most subjects were reportedly predicted accurately from TCR beta sequences.

The V gene lost 4 bases and the J gene lost 7 bases, with 12 bases spanning the gap. CDR1 and CDR2 from the germline V gene are SGHKS and YYEKEE (reference sequence). The length of the CDR3 is 13 residues. A word on this clone: Its cognate antigen is unknown.

Primers: 60 Vbeta forward and 13 Jbeta reverse. Sequencing was performed with immunoSEQ multiplex PCR; in TCRdb, only in-frame clones are kept and a portion is missing. The data show some 91,000 clones, around 64% seen once. Nominally healthy donors were sampled, though unrecorded immune exposures were likely. The J gene is TRBJ2-1, the V gene TRBV5-5, with D possibly matching TRBD2 (6 bases). The source material was PBMCs. This clonotype was sampled from a human donor in good health. Here the CDR3 DNA reads TGTGCCAGCAGCCCTGCAGGGAGGAATGAGCAGTTCTTC. This gives the protein CASSPAGRNEQFF.